This is a list of T cell receptor beta chains from one sample in a study of blood T cell repertoires in COVID-19. Clones were sequenced by immunoSEQ multiplex PCR, and TCRdb holds only the in-frame ones, with some missing. The table shows approximately 70,000 clones, with more than 65% occurring only once. The sequenced sample was peripheral blood. Source of these receptors: a woman aged 70-85 years with acute or convalescent COVID-19. CDR3s include the opening cysteine and the closing phenylalanine or tryptophan. Each record gives: V gene, J gene, CDR3 protein.

TRBV30	TRBJ1-5	CAWSADSNQPQHF
TRBV2	TRBJ1-1	CASRTQGNTEAFF
TRBV9	TRBJ2-2	CASSLTPLGGGRAGELFF
TRBV11-2	TRBJ2-1	CASSLVGWIGGADEQFF
TRBV29-1	TRBJ1-1	CSVDKGQPNTEAFF
TRBV30	TRBJ2-5	CAWARGGKSETQYF
TRBV25-1	TRBJ1-2	CASSEQGPNYGYTF
TRBV19	TRBJ1-6	CASSIDLLSAETYNSPLHF
TRBV19	TRBJ2-7	CASANYYEQYF
TRBV6-6	TRBJ2-1	CASSTRDTYNEQFF
TRBV10-3	TRBJ2-3	CAISEWSRPTDTQYF
TRBV5-6	TRBJ2-7	CASSLQTGSYEQYF
TRBV5-1	TRBJ1-1	CASSLVADEAFF
TRBV7-2	TRBJ2-3	CASSGLAGGHQADTQYF
TRBV5-1	TRBJ2-3	CASSLISGESDTQYF
TRBV9	TRBJ2-2	CASSTRDRGSPKDTGELFF
TRBV28	TRBJ1-1	CASSAPPGTGNTEAFF
TRBV30	TRBJ2-7	CAWSVIRHLSYEQYF